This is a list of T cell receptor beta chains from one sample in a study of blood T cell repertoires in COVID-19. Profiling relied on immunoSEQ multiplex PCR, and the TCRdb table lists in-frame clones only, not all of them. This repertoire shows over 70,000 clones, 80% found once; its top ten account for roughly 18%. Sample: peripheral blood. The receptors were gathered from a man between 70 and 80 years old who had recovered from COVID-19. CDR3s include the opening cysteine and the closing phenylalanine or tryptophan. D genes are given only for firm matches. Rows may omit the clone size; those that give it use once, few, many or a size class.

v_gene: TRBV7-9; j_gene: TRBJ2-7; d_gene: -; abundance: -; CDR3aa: CASSLARGLEYEQYF; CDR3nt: TGTGCCAGCAGCTTAGCTAGAGGGTTGGAGTACGAGCAGTACTTC
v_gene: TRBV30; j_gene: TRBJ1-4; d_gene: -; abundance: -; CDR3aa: CAWSAPGEYEKLFF; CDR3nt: TGTGCCTGGAGTGCCCCAGGGGAGTATGAAAAACTGTTTTTT
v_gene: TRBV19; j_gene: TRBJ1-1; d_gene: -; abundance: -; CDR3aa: CASSFDTEAFF; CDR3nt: TGTGCCAGTAGTTTCGACACTGAAGCTTTCTTT
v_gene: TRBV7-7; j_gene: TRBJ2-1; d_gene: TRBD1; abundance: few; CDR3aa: CASSEGTGEDNEQFF; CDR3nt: TGTGCCAGCAGCGAAGGGACAGGTGAAGACAATGAGCAGTTCTTC
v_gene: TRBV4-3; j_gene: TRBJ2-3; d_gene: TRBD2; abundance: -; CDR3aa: CASSQTGGETDTQYF; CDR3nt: TGCGCCAGCAGCCAAACGGGAGGGGAGACAGATACGCAGTATTTT
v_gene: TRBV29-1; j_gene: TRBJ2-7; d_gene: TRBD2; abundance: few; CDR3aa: CSVERTSGDEQYF; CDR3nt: TGCAGCGTTGAAAGGACTAGCGGTGACGAGCAGTACTTC
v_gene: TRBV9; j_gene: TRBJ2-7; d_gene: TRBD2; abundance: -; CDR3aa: CASPRANVAGGPGPYEQYF; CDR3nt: TGTGCCAGCCCGAGAGCCAATGTCGCGGGAGGGCCGGGGCCCTACGAGCAGTACTTC
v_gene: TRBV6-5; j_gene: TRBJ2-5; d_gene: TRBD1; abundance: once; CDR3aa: CASSLYRGAETQYF; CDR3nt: TGTGCCAGCAGTTTGTACAGGGGTGCGGAGACCCAGTACTTC
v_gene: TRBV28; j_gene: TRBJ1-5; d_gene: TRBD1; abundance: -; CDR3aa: CASSAGQRKGHQPQHF; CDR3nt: TGTGCCAGCAGTGCGGGACAGCGGAAGGGGCATCAGCCCCAGCATTTT
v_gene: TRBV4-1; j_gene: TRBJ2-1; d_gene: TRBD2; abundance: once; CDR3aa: CASSQEDRPSGSVSNEQFF; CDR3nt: TGCGCCAGCAGCCAAGAAGATCGCCCTAGCGGGAGTGTTTCGAATGAGCAGTTCTTC
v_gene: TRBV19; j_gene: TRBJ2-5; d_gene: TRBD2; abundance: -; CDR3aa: CASSIGTSGRGQETQYF; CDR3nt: TGTGCCAGTAGTATAGGGACTAGCGGGAGAGGCCAAGAGACCCAGTACTTC
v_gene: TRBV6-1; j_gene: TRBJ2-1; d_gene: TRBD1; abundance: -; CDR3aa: CASSGPPGQGHNEQFF; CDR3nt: TGTGCCAGCAGTGGACCTCCCGGACAGGGCCACAATGAGCAGTTCTTC
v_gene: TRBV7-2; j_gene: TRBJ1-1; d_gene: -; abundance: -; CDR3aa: CASQGSGVRTEAFF; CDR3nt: TGTGCCAGCCAGGGGTCGGGTGTGAGAACTGAAGCTTTCTTT
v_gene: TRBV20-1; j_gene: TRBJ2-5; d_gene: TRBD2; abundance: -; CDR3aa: CSASTGGSGFETQYF; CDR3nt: TGCAGTGCTAGTACGGGAGGGTCGGGTTTTGAGACCCAGTACTTC
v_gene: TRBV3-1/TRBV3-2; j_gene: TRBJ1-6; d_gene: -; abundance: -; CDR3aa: CASSQDPGPNNSPLHF; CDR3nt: TGTGCCAGCAGCCAAGACCCAGGGCCGAATAATTCACCCCTCCACTTT